What follows describes a single TCR beta chain. This entry is derived from a study of T cells after somatic rescue of genetic block. V gave up 2 bases and J gave up 5 bases, with 17 bases separating them. CDR1 and CDR2 from the germline V gene are SGHTS and YDEGEE. The CDR3 is 15 residues long. Profiling relied on immunoSEQ multiplex PCR, and the TCRdb table lists in-frame clones only, not all of them. Of about 14,000 clones listed, around 71% are singletons. The sequencing sample was made of peripheral blood mononuclear cells (PBMCs). The chain joins TRBV5-8 to TRBJ2-7; the D gene is possibly TRBD2 (7 bases). The sequence came from a boy younger than 18. Here the CDR3 reads CASSFPWGGLHEQYF. DNA of the CDR3: TGTGCCAGCAGCTTCCCGTGGGGGGGCCTCCACGAGCAGTACTTC. Drawing the rest from reference TRBV5-8 and TRBJ2-7, the complete variable domain is EAGVTQSPTHLIKTRGQQATLRCSPISGHTSVYWYQQALGLGLQFLLWYDEGEERNRGNFPPRFSGRQFPNYSSELNVNALELEDSALYLCASSFPWGGLHEQYFGPGTRLTVT.